This T cell receptor (beta chain) was sequenced during a study of T cell responses to AZD1222 COVID-19 vaccine. Findings of the study overall: The peak T cell response came first, and repertoires were sampled only after it. Nearly half of spike-specific TCRs reportedly target variant regions that are unmutated in the B.1.351 and B.1.1.7 variants. Mostly white British, mostly female donors; authors suggested clonal diversity may be underestimated. Two AZD1222 administrations were followed by greater Spike-specific TCR breadth and depth.

Generated by immunoSEQ multiplex PCR, the TCRdb table keeps only in-frame clones and is missing some. The data hold around 160,000 clones, with about 92% observed a single time. Trimming removed 4 bases at V and 3 bases at J, with 16 bases between. CDR1 is SGDLS and CDR2 is YYNGEE in the germline V gene. The CDR3 has 15 amino acids. This clone has just one count. What it binds is not known. This clonotype originated in an adult who received the AZD1222 COVID-19 vaccine. V gene TRBV9 combines with J gene TRBJ2-5; D may be TRBD1 (6 bases). Sequencing was performed on peripheral blood, taken 28 days after the second AZD1222 dose. The CDR3 protein is CASSLEGENKETQYF. As DNA, the CDR3 is TGTGCCAGCAGCCTAGAGGGGGAAAACAAAGAGACCCAGTACTTC.